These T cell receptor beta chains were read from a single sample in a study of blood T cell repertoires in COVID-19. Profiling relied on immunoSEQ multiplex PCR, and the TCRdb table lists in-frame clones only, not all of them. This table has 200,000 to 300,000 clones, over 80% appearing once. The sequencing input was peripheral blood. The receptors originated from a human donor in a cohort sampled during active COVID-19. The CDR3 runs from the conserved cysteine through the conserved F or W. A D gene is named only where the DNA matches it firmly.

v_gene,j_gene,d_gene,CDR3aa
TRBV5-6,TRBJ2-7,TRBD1,CASSGTRDRTYYEQYF
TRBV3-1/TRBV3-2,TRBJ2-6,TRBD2,CASSQDRTSGGNVLTF
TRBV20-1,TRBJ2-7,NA,CSASQEVREQYF
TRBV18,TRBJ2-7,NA,CASSPNRVRNRGNYEQYF
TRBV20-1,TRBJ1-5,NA,CSASLLSNQPQHF
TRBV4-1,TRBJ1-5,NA,CASSQSAAMPQHF
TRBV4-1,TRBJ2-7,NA,CASSQVLGQGYEQYF
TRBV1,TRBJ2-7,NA,CTSSQPGTYEQYF
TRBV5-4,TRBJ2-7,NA,CASSLDPGFDEQYF
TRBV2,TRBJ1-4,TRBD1,CASSELKGGTREKLFF
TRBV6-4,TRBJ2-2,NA,CASSDRGGVAGELFF
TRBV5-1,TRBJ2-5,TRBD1,CASSLEGTGGRETQYF
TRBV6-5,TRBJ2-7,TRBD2,CASSWLAAQNEQYF
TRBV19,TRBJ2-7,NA,CASSLNSGSYEQYF
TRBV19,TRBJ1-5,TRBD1,CASSVRQGSFINQPQHF
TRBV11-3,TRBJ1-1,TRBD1,CASSLQGDEAFF
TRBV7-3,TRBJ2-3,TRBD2,CASKGAGEKDTQYF
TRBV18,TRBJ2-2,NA,CASSKLQGDTGELFF
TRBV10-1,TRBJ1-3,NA,CASSAGASGNTIYF
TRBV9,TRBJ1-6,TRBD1,CASSLQGQGNSPLHF
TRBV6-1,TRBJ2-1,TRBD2,CASSVAGRYNEQFF
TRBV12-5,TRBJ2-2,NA,CASGLVRGWELFF
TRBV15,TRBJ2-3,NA,CATRLGFTGENTQYF
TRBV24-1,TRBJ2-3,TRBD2,CATSDSGLAPADTQYF
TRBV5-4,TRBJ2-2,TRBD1,CASSLGQGNTGELFF
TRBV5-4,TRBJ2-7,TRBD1,CASSIGTGLIYEQYF
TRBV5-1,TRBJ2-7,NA,CASSRTLSYEQYF
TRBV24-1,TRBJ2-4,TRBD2,CATSGILAALAKNIQYF
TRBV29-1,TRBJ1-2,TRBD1,CSVSGGTNYGYTF
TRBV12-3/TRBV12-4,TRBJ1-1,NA,CASSRVGGTEAFF
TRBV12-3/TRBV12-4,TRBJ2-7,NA,CASSTQGGYEQYF
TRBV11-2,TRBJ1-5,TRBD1,CASSSDWGQSNQPQHF
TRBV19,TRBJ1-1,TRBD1,CASSTETGGTEAFF
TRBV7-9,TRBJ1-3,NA,CASSQRAGGSGNTIYF
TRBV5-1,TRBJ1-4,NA,CASSLGTDNEKLFF
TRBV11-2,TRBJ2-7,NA,CASSSSPQRVDEQYF
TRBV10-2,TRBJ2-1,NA,CASSEIFARIAYNEQFF
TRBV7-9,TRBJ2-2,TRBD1,CASSWTGAVAGELFF
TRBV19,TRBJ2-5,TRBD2,CASRRFGGTTQETQYF
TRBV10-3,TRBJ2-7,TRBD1,CAISEGQGAYEQYF
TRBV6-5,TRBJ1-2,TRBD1,CASSYQGQGKYTF
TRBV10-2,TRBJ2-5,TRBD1,CASSVTGGTLETQYF
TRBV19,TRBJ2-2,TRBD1,CASSSPGGAVTGELFF
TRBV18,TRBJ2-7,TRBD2,CASSKRGSSSEQYF
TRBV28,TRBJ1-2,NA,CASKSRPNYGYTF